The subject of this entry is one T cell receptor (beta chain). The sample is drawn from a study of blood T cell repertoires in COVID-19. Germline V CDR1 and CDR2: LGHDT, YNNKEL (reference sequence). With 2 bases clipped from V and 6 bases from J, the junction kept 7 bases outside the gene matches. This CDR3 region has 16 residues. Recruited during active infection, patients (from Seattle) were subsequently followed longitudinally. Using immunoSEQ multiplex PCR, the repertoire was profiled, and TCRdb retains in-frame clones only, with some absent. The sample lists approximately 200,000 clones, 94% seen once, with 0.76% in the top ten.

The source is a man between 25 and 39 years old with COVID-19, enrolled during active disease. V usage is TRBV3-1 (or the pseudogene TRBV3-2) and J usage is TRBJ1-5; 10 bases agree with TRBD1. The sequencing input was peripheral blood. CDR3 sequence (DNA): TGTGCCAGCAGCCAACGGGACAGGGGAGCAAGTCAGCCCCAGCATTTT. Translated: CASSQRDRGASQPQHF.